Following are 10 T cell receptor beta chains from one sample sequenced in a study of cytomegalovirus exposure and HLA in healthy donors. The PCR was carried out with 60 Vbeta primers and 13 Jbeta primers. TCRdb keeps only in-frame clones here, not all; method: immunoSEQ multiplex PCR. Its table records some 150,000 clones. The material sequenced was PBMCs. The source of these receptors is a young woman in good health and CMV-seronegative.

Details on this clone: Different DNA sequences within this sample yield the same CDR3. V is TRBV27 and J is TRBJ2-1, with a possible D match to TRBD2 (5 bases). The CDR3 extends over 14 amino acids. Trimming pared 6 bases from V and 5 bases from J, leaving 14 bases between. Germline V gene sequence: CDR1 MNHEY, CDR2 SMNVEV (reference sequence). The CDR3 protein is CASSLKRPDNEQFF. The DNA for the CDR3 is TGTGCCAGCAGCCTAAAGCGGCCGGACAATGAGCAGTTCTTC.

The genes are TRBV18 and TRBJ2-7; no definite D call. This CDR3 comprises 15 residues. With 0 bases removed from V and 0 bases from J, the gap between germline ends came to 9 bases. Germline CDR1 is KGHSH and CDR2 is LQKENI. The CDR3 here is CASSPPNHGSYEQYF. The CDR3 DNA sequence: TGTGCCAGCTCACCACCGAATCACGGCTCCTACGAGCAGTACTTC.

The rearrangement links TRBV30 to TRBJ2-3; D may be TRBD2 (6 bases). Germline assignment: CDR1 GTSNPN and CDR2 SVGIG (reference sequence). V was shortened by 3 bases and J by 4 bases, with 17 bases between the two germline ends. The CDR3 is 15 residues long. Written as DNA, the CDR3 is TGTGCCTGGAGGGTTGAGGGAGGAATCCCAGATACGCAGTATTTT. This codes for CAWRVEGGIPDTQYF.

The rearrangement joins TRBV2 to TRBJ2-1, with 7 bases that match TRBD2. Germline V gene sequence: CDR1 SNHLY, CDR2 FYNNEI. The CDR3 runs to 19 residues. Trimming cost V 3 bases and J 7 bases; bases outside gene matches: 21. CDR3 coding DNA: TGTGCCAGCAGTGATACATTGGGCCTAGCGGCCCATACTCGTAATGAGCAGTTCTTC. Its translation is CASSDTLGLAAHTRNEQFF.

The CDR3 bases are TGTGCCAGTAGTCACACTTTGGGACAGGGTGATGGCTACACCTTC. Encoded protein: CASSHTLGQGDGYTF. This chain connects TRBV19 to TRBJ1-2, with 9 positions matching TRBD1. The CDR3 sequence is 15 residues long. V lost 5 bases, J lost 6 bases, and 10 bases stayed unmatched. Per germline, CDR1 LNHDA and CDR2 SQIVND (reference sequence).

Here the CDR3 DNA reads TGTGCCAGCAGTGAGACTAGTTCCACAGATACGCAGTATTTT. The encoded protein is CASSETSSTDTQYF. This sequence joins TRBV28 and TRBJ2-3; tentatively, D is TRBD2 (6 bases). The ends were cut back, 5 bases at V and 2 bases at J, with 11 bases in the middle. The CDR3 contains 14 residues. From germline, CDR1 is MDHEN and CDR2 SYDVKM. Full variable domain (outside the CDR3, taken from reference TRBV28 and TRBJ2-3): DVKVTQSSRYLVKRTGEKVFLECVQDMDHENMFWYRQDPGLGLRLIYFSYDVKMKEKGDIPEGYSVSREKKERFSLILESASTNQTSMYLCASSETSSTDTQYFGPGTRLTVL.

V usage is TRBV7-8 and J usage is TRBJ2-6, with D unclear. Germline CDR1 and CDR2: SGHVS and FQNEAQ. The V gene lost 5 bases and the J gene lost 0 bases, with 11 bases spanning the gap. The CDR3 is 16 amino acids. DNA for the CDR3: TGTGCCAGCAGCATGAGTCCTCGCTCTGGGGCCAACGTCCTGACTTTC. Encoded protein: CASSMSPRSGANVLTF.

The chain employs TRBV5-8 and TRBJ2-3; 9 bases are a match to TRBD2. The trim removed 0 bases at V and 0 bases at J, leaving 11 bases unmatched. The CDR3 has 19 residues. Per germline, CDR1 SGHTS and CDR2 YDEGEE. CDR3 residues: CASSLAVGSGSSSTDTQYF. The CDR3 DNA follows: TGTGCCAGCAGCTTGGCCGTTGGTAGCGGGAGCAGTAGCACAGATACGCAGTATTTT. Combining the CDR3 with reference TRBV5-8 and TRBJ2-3 gives the whole variable domain EAGVTQSPTHLIKTRGQQATLRCSPISGHTSVYWYQQALGLGLQFLLWYDEGEERNRGNFPPRFSGRQFPNYSSELNVNALELEDSALYLCASSLAVGSGSSSTDTQYFGPGTRLTVL.

V and J are TRBV7-2 and TRBJ1-1, with D perhaps TRBD1 (5 bases). There are 18 residues in the CDR3. Germline V gene sequence: CDR1 SGHTA, CDR2 FQGNSA. The V end was cut by 5 bases, the J end by 11 bases, with 33 bases between. Here the CDR3 reads CASSPRGVREPSYQEAFF. CDR3 sequence (DNA): TGTGCCAGCAGCCCGCGGGGCGTCAGGGAACCTTCCTACCAGGAGGCTTTCTTT.

The gene calls are TRBV5-4 and TRBJ2-1; 8 nucleotides line up with TRBD2. From germline, CDR1 is SGHNT and CDR2 YYREEE (reference sequence). The ends lost 0 bases at V and 4 bases at J; junction bases unmatched: 6. This CDR3 has 16 amino acids. The chain's CDR3 is CASSLEGGRRYNEQFF. The DNA for the CDR3 is TGTGCCAGCAGCTTGGAGGGCGGGAGGAGGTACAATGAGCAGTTCTTC.